These 32 T cell receptor beta chains came from one sample sequenced in a study of OX40 agonist ivuxolimab in advanced cancers. Libraries were prepared by immunoSEQ multiplex PCR; TCRdb keeps only in-frame clonotypes and omits some of them. Of more than 9,500 clones in the sample, 84% were seen once. Sequenced here: CD4+ or CD8+ T cells sorted from blood, sampled in a trial of the OX40 agonist ivuxolimab. These receptors were obtained from an adult with an advanced solid tumor such as melanoma, head and neck, liver or kidney cancer.

The gene calls are TRBV7-9 and TRBJ2-1; D remains ambiguous. Germline-derived CDR1 and CDR2 are SEHNR and FQNEAQ (reference sequence). CDR3 size: 13 residues. With 0 bases removed from V and 10 bases from J, the gap between germline ends came to 10 bases. The CDR3 sequence: CASSLAERNEQFF. CDR3 bases: TGTGCCAGCAGCTTAGCGGAACGAAACGAGCAGTTCTTC.

This clone appeared a single time. This chain links TRBV30 with TRBJ1-1; 10 bases are a match to TRBD1. CDR3 length: 12 amino acids. Germline CDR1 is GTSNPN and CDR2 is SVGIG (reference sequence). The junction had 4 bases not matched to a gene; V was cut back by 3 bases and J by 9 bases. For the CDR3, the DNA is TGTGCCTGGAGGACAGGGGGCGTGAAAGCTTTCTTT. Amino acids: CAWRTGGVKAFF.

The chain has TRBV11-2 and TRBJ2-2; D perhaps matches TRBD2 (6 bases). The germline V gene encodes CDR1 SGHAT and CDR2 FQNNGV. Trimming stripped 2 bases from V and 2 bases from J, with 12 bases between. This CDR3 spans 16 amino acids. This CDR3 reads CASSLPTSLNTGELFF. The CDR3 DNA is TGTGCCAGCAGCTTACCCACTAGCCTTAACACCGGGGAGCTGTTTTTT.

V gene TRBV5-1 combines with J gene TRBJ1-1; TRBD1 agrees at 7 bases. The CDR3 is 18 residues long. With V trimmed by 4 bases and J by 1 base, 16 bases remained unmatched. Germline assignment: CDR1 SGHRS and CDR2 YFSETQ. The CDR3 protein is CASSPEPHYRGPNTEAFF. CDR3 nucleotide sequence: TGCGCCAGCAGCCCGGAACCACACTACAGGGGTCCGAACACTGAAGCTTTCTTT. The full variable domain, completed using reference TRBV5-1 and TRBJ1-1, is KAGVTQTPRYLIKTRGQQVTLSCSPISGHRSVSWYQQTPGQGLQFLFEYFSETQRNKGNFPGRFSGRQFSNSRSEMNVSTLELGDSALYLCASSPEPHYRGPNTEAFFGQGTRLTVV.

The chain joins TRBV5-4 to TRBJ1-6; no firm D call. The CDR3 runs to 14 residues. With 2 bases removed from V and 10 bases from J, the gap between germline ends came to 13 bases. Germline CDR1 SGHNT, CDR2 YYREEE (reference sequence). Here the CDR3 reads CASSLEGFDSPLHF. The CDR3 bases are TGTGCCAGCAGCTTAGAAGGGTTTGACTCACCCCTCCACTTT.

Here the CDR3 DNA reads TGTGCCAGCAGCTTAGATCGGGGGGGGCTCTTTCTGGAGACCCAGTACTTC. It is translated as CASSLDRGGLFLETQYF. The chain carries TRBV11-2 and TRBJ2-5; 8 nucleotides match TRBD2. CDR1 and CDR2 from the germline V gene are SGHAT and FQNNGV. Losses at the gene ends were 0 bases for V and 5 bases for J; bases not matched to a gene: 11. CDR3 length: 17 residues. The whole variable domain, remainder taken from reference TRBV11-2 and TRBJ2-5, is EAGVAQSPRYKIIEKRQSVAFWCNPISGHATLYWYQQILGQGPKLLIQFQNNGVVDDSQLPKDRFSAERLKGVDSTLKIQPAKLEDSAVYLCASSLDRGGLFLETQYFGPGTRLLVL.

V usage is TRBV5-6 and J usage is TRBJ1-2, with 7 bases that match TRBD1. Germline CDR1 SGHDT, CDR2 YYEEEE. Trimming removed 4 bases from V and 3 bases from J; junction bases left unmatched: 6. CDR3 length: 14 residues. In DNA, the CDR3 is TGTGCCAGCAGCCAGGGGGTCGGGTACTATGGCTACACCTTC. The encoded protein is CASSQGVGYYGYTF.

J is TRBJ2-5 and V is TRBV7-9; maybe TRBD2 (5 bases). With 5 bases removed from V and 5 bases from J, the gap between germline ends came to 12 bases. The CDR3 totals 13 residues. Germline lookup yields CDR1 SEHNR and CDR2 FQNEAQ (reference sequence). The CDR3 coding sequence is TGTGCCAGCAGCCCTCGGGGTAGTGAGACCCAGTACTTC. It is translated as CASSPRGSETQYF.

The chain combines TRBV21-1 with TRBJ2-3. TRBV21-1 represents a pseudogene. CDR3 size: 19 residues. This CDR3 reads CASSNTGPSDNPTVDTQYF. CDR3 bases: TGTGCCAGCAGCAACACGGGGCCGTCCGACAATCCGACGGTAGATACGCAGTATTTT.

The V call is TRBV6-1, the J call TRBJ2-3; 9 nucleotides line up with TRBD1. After removal of 8 bases from V and 1 base from J, the junction contained 7 bases not matched to a gene. Germline CDR1 and CDR2: MNHNS and SASEGT. The CDR3 is 15 residues long. The CDR3 sequence: CASSPRDRGTDTQYF. The CDR3 bases are TGTGCCAGCTCACCCCGGGACAGGGGCACAGATACGCAGTATTTT.

The V call is TRBV5-5, the J call TRBJ2-1; 10 bases line up with TRBD2. CDR1 SGHKS and CDR2 YYEKEE come from the germline V gene (reference sequence). The CDR3 spans 18 residues. The trim removed 2 bases at V and 0 bases at J, leaving 8 bases unmatched. The CDR3 bases are TGTGCCAGCAGCTTTTTTAGCGGGGGGTCCAGCTCCTACAATGAGCAGTTCTTC. Its translation: CASSFFSGGSSSYNEQFF. The variable domain in full, with the rest retrieved from reference TRBV5-5 and TRBJ2-1, is DAGVTQSPTHLIKTRGQQVTLRCSPISGHKSVSWYQQVLGQGPQFIFQYYEKEERGRGNFPDRFSARQFPNYSSELNVNALLLGDSALYLCASSFFSGGSSSYNEQFFGPGTRLTVL.

The genes are TRBV25-1 and TRBJ1-3; no reliable D call. This CDR3 has 17 residues. The germline V gene encodes CDR1 MGHDK and CDR2 SYGVNS. The germline V and J ends were trimmed by 6 bases and 0 bases, with 18 bases remaining between them. In DNA, the CDR3 is TGTGCCAGCAGCCTCCTAAATAAACAGAGCTCTGGAAACACCATATATTTT. This sequence encodes CASSLLNKQSSGNTIYF.

J is TRBJ2-1 and V is TRBV7-8; TRBD1 agrees at 8 bases. From germline, CDR1 is SGHVS and CDR2 FQNEAQ. The CDR3 loop spans 18 amino acids. Trimming took 1 base from V and 8 from J; bases not matched to a gene: 16. The CDR3, as DNA: TGTGCCAGCAGCTTAGAGCATTTTCCGGGCAGGGGGCCGTATGAGCAGTTCTTC. It is translated as CASSLEHFPGRGPYEQFF. The whole variable domain, filled in from reference TRBV7-8 and TRBJ2-1, reads GAGVSQSPRYKVAKRGQDVALRCDPISGHVSLFWYQQALGQGPEFLTYFQNEAQLDKSGLPSDRFFAERPEGSVSTLKIQRTQQEDSAVYLCASSLEHFPGRGPYEQFFGPGTRLTVL.

Worth noting for this clone: The same CDR3 also results from other DNA sequences found in this sample. The rearrangement uses TRBV19 and TRBJ1-1; TRBD1 might be the D (6 bases). Trimming pared 1 base from V and 4 bases from J, leaving 10 bases between. The CDR3 length is 14 residues. CDR1 LNHDA and CDR2 SQIVND come from the germline V gene (reference sequence). CDR3 coding DNA: TGTGCCAGTAGTATAGGGGGGGCGGGCACTGAAGCTTTCTTT. Protein: CASSIGGAGTEAFF. Drawing the rest from reference TRBV19 and TRBJ1-1, the complete variable domain is DGGITQSPKYLFRKEGQNVTLSCEQNLNHDAMYWYRQDPGQGLRLIYYSQIVNDFQKGDIAEGYSVSREKKESFPLTVTSAQKNPTAFYLCASSIGGAGTEAFFGQGTRLTVV.

This rearrangement joins TRBV27 to TRBJ1-1; a weak D match, TRBD1 (5 bases). Deletions cut 3 bases from V and 1 base from J, with 12 bases between. This CDR3 region has 15 residues. Germline lookup yields CDR1 MNHEY and CDR2 SMNVEV (reference sequence). The CDR3 sequence: CASSFGGRGNTEAFF. The CDR3 coding sequence is TGTGCCAGCAGTTTTGGGGGTCGGGGGAACACTGAAGCTTTCTTT.

This chain uses TRBV4-1 with TRBJ1-1; the D gene is possibly TRBD1 (5 bases). The CDR3 has 12 residues. Germline CDR1 and CDR2: MGHRA and YSYEKL. Trimming pared 3 bases from V and 4 bases from J, leaving 6 bases between. CDR3 sequence (DNA): TGCGCCAGCAGCCACGGGGGCACTGAAGCTTTCTTT. Protein: CASSHGGTEAFF.

The gene calls are TRBV5-1 and TRBJ2-1; unclear D gene. Germline CDR1 reads SGHRS; CDR2 reads YFSETQ. CDR3 length equals 13 residues. V was trimmed by 7 bases and J by 8 bases, leaving 16 bases between them. The CDR3 here is CASGDSPGDEQFF. In DNA form, the CDR3 reads TGCGCCAGCGGCGACTCACCAGGTGATGAGCAGTTCTTC.

The chain has TRBV19 and TRBJ2-1; no clear D. CDR3 length: 13 residues. Trimming removed 1 base at V and 6 bases at J, with 7 bases between. Germline CDR1 and CDR2: LNHDA and SQIVND (reference sequence). CDR3 sequence reads: CASSIVPSNEQFF. The CDR3, as DNA: TGTGCCAGTAGTATAGTCCCGTCCAATGAGCAGTTCTTC.

Only one count was recorded for this clone. The chain links TRBV7-6 to TRBJ1-1; D is perhaps TRBD1 (6 bases). The CDR3 has 15 amino acids. With 5 bases removed from V and 4 bases from J, the gap between germline ends came to 17 bases. CDR1 is SGHVS, CDR2 FNYEAQ, per germline. CDR3 residues: CASSRGPGMGTEAFF. CDR3 DNA sequence: TGTGCCAGCAGCCGGGGGCCTGGGATGGGCACTGAAGCTTTCTTT.

The chain recombines TRBV6-6 with TRBJ1-1, with D perhaps matching TRBD1 (5 bases). Trimming stripped 4 bases from V and 6 bases from J, with 9 bases between. The V gene's germline CDR1 is MNHNY and CDR2 SVGAGI (reference sequence). The CDR3 extends over 12 amino acids. Written as DNA, the CDR3 is TGTGCCAGCAGTTCCGAGGGGTCTGAAGCTTTCTTT. Its protein product is CASSSEGSEAFF.

The rearrangement uses TRBV19 and TRBJ1-1; D remains unclear. The length of the CDR3 is 15 residues. V was shortened by 3 bases and J by 1 base, with 12 bases between the two germline ends. Germline V gives CDR1 LNHDA, CDR2 SQIVND (reference sequence). CDR3 coding DNA: TGTGCCAGTAGTATTCAGGCGTTCACGAACACTGAAGCTTTCTTT. It is translated as CASSIQAFTNTEAFF.

V usage is TRBV7-8 and J usage is TRBJ1-2; D is ambiguous. Germline CDR1 SGHVS, CDR2 FQNEAQ. Trimming cost V 5 bases and J 2 bases, with 21 bases left between them. This CDR3 region has 17 residues. In nucleotides, the CDR3 is TGTGCCAGCAGCGAGAGAGCAAACAGAGCACCCAACTATGGCTACACCTTC. Translated, it gives CASSERANRAPNYGYTF.

A note on this clone: Mismatch with germline at one junction end may stem from a read error. The chain employs TRBV7-2 and TRBJ2-1, with 8 bases aligning to TRBD1. This CDR3 region has 17 residues. CDR1 is SGHTA and CDR2 is FQGNSA in the germline V gene. CDR3 protein: CVSSSMDRVEPYNEQFF. The CDR3 DNA reads TGTGTCAGCAGCTCAATGGACAGGGTCGAGCCCTACAATGAGCAGTTCTTC.

This clone appeared a few times. This chain uses TRBV19 with TRBJ1-2, with 7 bases identical to TRBD1. V shed 1 base and J 4 bases; nucleotides not matched to a gene: 6. This CDR3 spans 15 amino acids. Germline CDR1 and CDR2: LNHDA and SQIVND (reference sequence). The chain's CDR3 is CASSIGGDRVYGYTF. CDR3 bases: TGTGCCAGTAGTATAGGCGGGGACAGAGTCTATGGCTACACCTTC.

The chain has TRBV6-1 and TRBJ1-5, with TRBD1 as a possible D gene (6 bases). Germline CDR1 is MNHNS and CDR2 is SASEGT. This CDR3 is 15 amino acids long. V was clipped by 6 bases and J by 1 base, with 13 bases between them. CDR3 residues: CASRPQGVSNQPQHF. CDR3 DNA: TGTGCCAGCAGACCACAGGGTGTGAGCAATCAGCCCCAGCATTTT.

The chain is built from TRBV2 and TRBJ1-1, with 9 nucleotides matching TRBD1. The length of the CDR3 is 16 residues. The germline CDR1 and CDR2 sequences are SNHLY and FYNNEI. With 5 bases clipped from V and 3 bases from J, the junction kept 10 bases outside the gene matches. The CDR3 coding sequence is TGTGCCAGCAGTCCCGGGACAGGGTTGGAGTACACTGAAGCTTTCTTT. The encoded protein is CASSPGTGLEYTEAFF. The whole variable domain, remainder taken from reference TRBV2 and TRBJ1-1, is EPEVTQTPSHQVTQMGQEVILRCVPISNHLYFYWYRQILGQKVEFLVSFYNNEISEKSEIFDDQFSVERPDGSNFTLKIRSTKLEDSAMYFCASSPGTGLEYTEAFFGQGTRLTVV.

The chain employs TRBV19 and TRBJ1-2; D is unresolved. V was cut by 7 bases and J by 6 bases, with 15 bases left in between. In germline, CDR1 is LNHDA, CDR2 SQIVND (reference sequence). This CDR3 has 13 residues. The CDR3 here is CASIPPFGDGYTF. CDR3 in DNA: TGTGCCAGTATCCCCCCGTTTGGAGATGGCTACACCTTC.

The V call is TRBV4-1, the J call TRBJ2-1, with a possible D match to TRBD2 (7 bases). The CDR3 covers 17 residues. CDR1 is MGHRA and CDR2 is YSYEKL in the germline V gene. The V end lost 4 bases, the J end lost 6 bases, and 22 bases lay between the germline ends. The CDR3 region is CASSRGGIVPGVNEQFF. CDR3 bases: TGCGCCAGCAGCCGGGGGGGAATTGTCCCAGGGGTCAATGAGCAGTTCTTC.

V is TRBV6-5 and J is TRBJ2-7; no definite D call. Trimming took 0 bases from V and 4 from J, leaving 7 bases between them. This CDR3 has 13 amino acids. Germline assignment: CDR1 MNHEY and CDR2 SVGAGI. The CDR3 reads CASSYSTQYEQYF. CDR3 DNA: TGTGCCAGCAGTTACTCGACCCAATACGAGCAGTACTTC.

This clone was counted once. The rearrangement joins TRBV6-7 to TRBJ2-3, with 7 positions matching TRBD2. TRBV6-7 is reported as an ORF; its role is uncertain. J lost 5 bases, V lost 6 bases, and 8 bases had no gene match. The CDR3 loop spans 14 amino acids. The CDR3 nucleotides are TGTGCCAGCAGCCGGAGCGGGGCGGTAGATACGCAGTATTTT. Residues: CASSRSGAVDTQYF.

This chain connects TRBV4-2 to TRBJ1-1, with 7 bases that match TRBD1. Trimming cost V 2 bases and J 2 bases; bases outside gene matches: 5. The CDR3 is made up of 15 amino acids. The germline V gene encodes CDR1 LGHNA and CDR2 YNFKEQ. CDR3 amino acids: CASSQSGGSNTEAFF. DNA of the CDR3: TGTGCCAGCAGCCAATCAGGGGGATCAAACACTGAAGCTTTCTTT.

This clone was detected only once. This chain joins TRBV7-2 and TRBJ2-3; D gene unclear. CDR1 is SGHTA, CDR2 FQGNSA, per germline. CDR3 size: 11 residues. V dropped 5 bases and J dropped 10 bases, with 10 bases sitting between them. CDR3 loop: CASSVRNPQYF. The CDR3 DNA sequence: TGTGCCAGCAGCGTCAGGAATCCGCAGTATTTT.